The clone carrying this T cell receptor (beta chain) occurred many times. The target antigen is unknown. Germline CDR1 reads SGHNT; CDR2 reads YYREEE (reference sequence). The CDR3 loop spans 14 amino acids. V lost 0 bases to trimming and J lost 0 bases, with 6 bases between them. Via MiXCR, TCRdb re-called the PCR reads, giving one row per CDR3 protein. The sample holds some 320,000 distinct CDR3 sequences, about 20% seen once. These data originate in a study of molecular identifiers for immune sequencing clone quantification. Study in general: Replicates partitioned RNA from roughly 21,000 or 96,000 naive CD8 cells into five parts, sequencing four. Regarding the study as a whole: Under 1% of molecules in naive cells, but over 97% of effector molecules, belonged to clones above 20 RNA copies.

Sequencing input: naive CD8+ T cells from blood, with Jurkat cell RNA spiked in. Subset specified: FACS-sorted CD8+CD4-CCR7+CD45RA+ naive T cells. The sequence derives from a human donor in good health. Some libraries in this study had Jurkat cell RNA spiked in. The rearrangement joins TRBV5-4 to TRBJ1-1; no reliable D call. The CDR3 sequence is CASSLDGMNTEAFF. The CDR3 DNA follows: TGTGCCAGCAGCTTGGACGGCATGAACACTGAAGCTTTCTTT.